Included here is one T cell receptor beta chain sequence, with context. Its specificity is unknown. In germline, CDR1 is ENHRY, CDR2 SYGVKD. This CDR3 contains 15 residues. Trimming removed 6 bases from V and 4 bases from J, with 18 bases in between. The data originate from a study of cytomegalovirus exposure and HLA in healthy donors. Findings and caveats of the study: Later analysis placed DRB1 highest and HLA-C lowest in TCR association rates, which differed by HLA locus.

13 Jbeta primers and 60 Vbeta primers were used for the PCR. Measured with immunoSEQ multiplex PCR; TCRdb has only the in-frame clones, and not every one. Among roughly 190,000 clones listed, over 70% were seen once. Sequencing input: PBMCs. This rearrangement joins TRBV10-3 to TRBJ1-1; D possibly corresponds to TRBD1 (6 bases). This clonotype was obtained from a man aged 40-49 years in good health and CMV-seropositive. CDR3 DNA sequence: TGTGCCATCAGCTATACCCAGGGGTATAGCACTGAAGCTTTCTTT. Translation gives CAISYTQGYSTEAFF.